What follows is one TCR beta chain and its context. Antigen unknown. Germline is not matched at one junction end, which may reflect a read error. The data were obtained in a study of regulatory T cells in long-lasting Graves disease. Study information: Antithyroid drugs had been taken under 3 months by newly diagnosed Graves' patients.

Study-wide results and limits: Newly diagnosed Graves' patients had higher TCR diversity than persistent ones.

Sample time point: newly diagnosed GD, antithyroid drugs for less than 3 months. Making the TCR library involved RNA that had been extracted from PBMCs. Patients came from an endocrinology department in Xi'an, China. Into tubes containing EDTA, approximately 9.4 milliliters of peripheral blood were drawn. Arm-PCR with iRepertoire HTBI primers amplified the CDR3 regions for these TCR beta libraries. TCRdb ran MiXCR on the multiplex PCR reads and lists one entry per CDR3 protein. The table records roughly 420,000 distinct CDR3 sequences, roughly 16% of them present only once. This CDR3 has 16 amino acids.

The receptor was isolated from a female donor with Graves disease. This chain joins TRBV12-3 or TRBV12-4 and TRBJ2-3; 14 positions agree with TRBD2. This specimen consisted of peripheral blood mononuclear cells (PBMCs), obtained at new diagnosis, from a patient treated with antithyroid drugs. The DNA of the CDR3 is TGTGCCAGCCGTTTCGGGACTAGCGGGAGCGCAGATACGCAGTATTTT. It codes for CASRFGTSGSADTQYF.